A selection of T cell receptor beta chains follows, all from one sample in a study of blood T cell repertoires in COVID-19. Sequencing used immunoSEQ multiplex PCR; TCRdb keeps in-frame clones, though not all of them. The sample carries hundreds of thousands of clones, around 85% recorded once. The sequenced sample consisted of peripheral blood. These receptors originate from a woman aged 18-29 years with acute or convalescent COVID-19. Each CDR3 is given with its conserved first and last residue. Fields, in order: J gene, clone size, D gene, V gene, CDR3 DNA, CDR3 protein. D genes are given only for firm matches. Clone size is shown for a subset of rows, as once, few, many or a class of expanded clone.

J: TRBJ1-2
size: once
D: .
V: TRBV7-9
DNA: TGTGCCAGCAGCTTCGGCAGGGTGGACCTTGGCTATGGCTACACCTTC
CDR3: CASSFGRVDLGYGYTF

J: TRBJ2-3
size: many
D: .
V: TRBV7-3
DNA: TGTGCCAGCAGCTCGACCCCAACGGGTGGGCAGTATTTT
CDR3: CASSSTPTGGQYF

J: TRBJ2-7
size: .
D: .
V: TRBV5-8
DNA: TGTGCCAGCAGCCGACGGGGGTGGGACGCGTCCTACGAGCAGTACTTC
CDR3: CASSRRGWDASYEQYF

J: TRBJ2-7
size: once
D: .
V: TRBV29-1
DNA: TGCAGCGTTGAGGGCGGGCCCTCCTACGAGCAGTACTTC
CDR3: CSVEGGPSYEQYF

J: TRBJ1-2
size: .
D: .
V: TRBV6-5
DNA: TGTGCCAGCAGTTATCCCTTCTATGGCTACACCTTC
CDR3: CASSYPFYGYTF

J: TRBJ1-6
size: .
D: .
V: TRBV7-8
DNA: TGTGCCAGCAGCGACCACAGGGAAGTACGGTCACCCCTCCACTTT
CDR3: CASSDHREVRSPLHF

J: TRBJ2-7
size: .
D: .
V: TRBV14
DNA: TGTGCCAGCAGCCAAGATTTGATCCCAGGGGAAGGCTACGAGCAGTACTTC
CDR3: CASSQDLIPGEGYEQYF

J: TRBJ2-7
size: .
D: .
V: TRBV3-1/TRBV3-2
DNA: TGTGCCAGCAGCCACCCCAGCCAGGCGCTTGAGCAGTACTTC
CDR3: CASSHPSQALEQYF

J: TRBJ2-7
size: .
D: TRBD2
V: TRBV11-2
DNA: TGTGCCAGCAGCCCTAGCGGGAGGGGCTTCTACGAGCAGTACTTC
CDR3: CASSPSGRGFYEQYF

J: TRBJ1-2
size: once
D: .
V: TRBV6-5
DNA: TGTGCCAGCAGTAACGACAGGCGGAAGCATGGCTACACCTTC
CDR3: CASSNDRRKHGYTF

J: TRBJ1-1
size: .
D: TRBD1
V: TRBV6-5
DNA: TGTGCCAGCAGTTTTCGGACAGGGACTAAAGCTTTCTTT
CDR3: CASSFRTGTKAFF

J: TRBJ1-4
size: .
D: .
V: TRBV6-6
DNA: TGTGCCAGCAGCTACCGAGGGCAGTGGGATGAAAAACTGTTTTTT
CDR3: CASSYRGQWDEKLFF

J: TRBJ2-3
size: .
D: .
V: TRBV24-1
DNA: TGTGCCACCAGTGACGCGGGACTCACAGATACGCAGTATTTT
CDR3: CATSDAGLTDTQYF

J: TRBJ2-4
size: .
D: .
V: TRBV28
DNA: TGTGCCAGCAGTTTTCCCCCGTTAGCCAAAAACATTCAGTACTTC
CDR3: CASSFPPLAKNIQYF

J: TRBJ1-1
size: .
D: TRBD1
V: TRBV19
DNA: TGTGCCAGCTCGGGACAGCACAACACTGAAGCTTTCTTT
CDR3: CASSGQHNTEAFF

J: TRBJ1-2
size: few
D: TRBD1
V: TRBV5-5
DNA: TGTGCCAGCAGCGTTGGACAGGGTTTATATGGCTACACCTTC
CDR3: CASSVGQGLYGYTF

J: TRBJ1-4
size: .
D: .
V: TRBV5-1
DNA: TGCGCCAGCAGCTTGGACCGGCGGCCCGATGGAAAACTGTTTTTT
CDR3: CASSLDRRPDGKLFF

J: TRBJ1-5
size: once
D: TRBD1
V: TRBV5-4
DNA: TGTGCCAGCAGCGCGGGACAGTACCAGCATTTT
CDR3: CASSAGQYQHF

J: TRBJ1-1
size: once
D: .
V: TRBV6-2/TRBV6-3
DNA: TGTGCCAGCAGTTCCAGGGGAAGGTCTGAAGCTTTCTTT
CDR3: CASSSRGRSEAFF

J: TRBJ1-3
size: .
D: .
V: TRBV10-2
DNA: TGCGCCAGCAGTGAGGGTACGGGGGGCTCTGGAAACACCATATATTTT
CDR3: CASSEGTGGSGNTIYF

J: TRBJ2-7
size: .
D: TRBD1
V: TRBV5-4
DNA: TGTGCCAGCAGCAGGGACAGGAGCTCCTACGAGCAGTACTTC
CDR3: CASSRDRSSYEQYF

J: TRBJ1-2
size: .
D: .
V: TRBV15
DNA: TGTGCCACCAGCAGCGGTGGGGCCGGTGCCTATGGCTACACCTTC
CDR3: CATSSGGAGAYGYTF

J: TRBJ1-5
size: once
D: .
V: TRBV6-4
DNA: TGTGCCAGCAGTGACTGTCAGAGGGACAATCAGCCCCAGCATTTT
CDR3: CASSDCQRDNQPQHF

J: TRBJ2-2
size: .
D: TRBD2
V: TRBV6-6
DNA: TGTGCCAGCAGTCCCTCCGGGACTAGGCCCGGGGAGCTGTTTTTT
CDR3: CASSPSGTRPGELFF

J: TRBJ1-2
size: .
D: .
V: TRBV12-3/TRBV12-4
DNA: TGTGCCAGCAGTCGGGACATCGATGGCTACACCTTC
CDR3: CASSRDIDGYTF

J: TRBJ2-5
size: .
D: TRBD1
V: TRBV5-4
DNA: TGTGCCAGCAGCTCGGGACAGGGGAACCAAGAGACCCAGTACTTC
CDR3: CASSSGQGNQETQYF

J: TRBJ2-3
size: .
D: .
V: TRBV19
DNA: TGTGCCAGTAGTATACCAACACCCTACCTGGGGAGCTCGGCAGATACGCAGTATTTT
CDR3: CASSIPTPYLGSSADTQYF

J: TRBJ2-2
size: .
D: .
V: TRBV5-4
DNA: TGTGCCAGCAGCTTAAACGCAGAGAACACCGGGGAGCTGTTTTTT
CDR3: CASSLNAENTGELFF

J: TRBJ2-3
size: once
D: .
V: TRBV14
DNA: TGTGCCAGCAGCCAAGGTGGGGCTCGAGATACGCAGTATTTT
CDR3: CASSQGGARDTQYF

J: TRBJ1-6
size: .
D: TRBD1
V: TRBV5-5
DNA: TGTGCCAGCAGCAGACAGGGGGCGAATTCACCCCTCCACTTT
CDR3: CASSRQGANSPLHF

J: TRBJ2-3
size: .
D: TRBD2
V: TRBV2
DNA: TGTGCCAGCATAGCGGGGGAGGTAGATACGCAGTATTTT
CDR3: CASIAGEVDTQYF

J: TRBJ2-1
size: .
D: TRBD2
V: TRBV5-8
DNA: TGTGCCAGCAGCCTCAACCTCGGGAGGGGGTACAATGAGCAGTTCTTC
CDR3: CASSLNLGRGYNEQFF

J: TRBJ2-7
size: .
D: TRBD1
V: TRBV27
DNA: TGTGCCAGCAGTTTCGACAGGGGAAGCTCCTACGAGCAGTACTTC
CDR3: CASSFDRGSSYEQYF

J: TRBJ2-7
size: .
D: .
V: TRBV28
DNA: TGTGCCAGCAGGGAGGAGGGACCCACCTACGAGCAGTACTTC
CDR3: CASREEGPTYEQYF

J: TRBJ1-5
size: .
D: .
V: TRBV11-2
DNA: TGTGCCAGCAGCGCAGCCGGCTACAGGGATAGCAATCAGCCCCAGCATTTT
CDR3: CASSAAGYRDSNQPQHF

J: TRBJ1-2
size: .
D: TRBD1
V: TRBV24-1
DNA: TGTGCCACCAGGGGACAGGGAACGTACGGCTACACCTTC
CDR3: CATRGQGTYGYTF

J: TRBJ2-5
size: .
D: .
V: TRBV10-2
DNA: TGCGCCAGCAGTGTCTGGAGGGGAGAGACCCAGTACTTC
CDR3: CASSVWRGETQYF

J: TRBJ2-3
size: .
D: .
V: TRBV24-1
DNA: TGTGCCACCAGCCCCGGGCAGGGGCGCACAGATACGCAGTATTTT
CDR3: CATSPGQGRTDTQYF

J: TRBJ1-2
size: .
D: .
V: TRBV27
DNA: TGTGCCAGCAGTTCTACCCCTACGGGACAAGGGTACTATGGCTACACCTTC
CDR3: CASSSTPTGQGYYGYTF

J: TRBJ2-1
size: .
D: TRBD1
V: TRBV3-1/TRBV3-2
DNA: TGTGCCAGCAGCCACGTTGGGACAGGGGGTGAGCAGTTCTTC
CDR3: CASSHVGTGGEQFF

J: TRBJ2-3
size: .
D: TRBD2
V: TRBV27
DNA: TGTGCCAGCAGTTTATTGCTAGCGGGAGTAACAGATACGCAGTATTTT
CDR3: CASSLLLAGVTDTQYF

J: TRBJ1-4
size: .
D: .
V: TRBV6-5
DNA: TGTGCCAGCAGGGGTGACTCAACTAATGAAAAACTGTTTTTT
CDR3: CASRGDSTNEKLFF

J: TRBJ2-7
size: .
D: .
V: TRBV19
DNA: TGTGCCAGTAGCCGGGGGGCTGAGGAGCAGTACTTC
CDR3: CASSRGAEEQYF

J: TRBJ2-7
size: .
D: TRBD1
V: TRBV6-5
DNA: TGTGCCAGCAGTTTTACAGGGGGCGAGCAGTACTTC
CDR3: CASSFTGGEQYF

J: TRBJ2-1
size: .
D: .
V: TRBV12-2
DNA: TGTGCAAGTCGCCTAGATAGGTTCTTC
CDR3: CASRLDRFF

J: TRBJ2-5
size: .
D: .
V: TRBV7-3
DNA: TGTGCCAGCAGCTTAACCGGGGGGCCCCAAGAGACCCAGTACTTC
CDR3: CASSLTGGPQETQYF

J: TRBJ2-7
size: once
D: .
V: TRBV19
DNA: TGTGCCAGTAGTAACCAAGGAGCTTACGAGCAGTACTTC
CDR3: CASSNQGAYEQYF

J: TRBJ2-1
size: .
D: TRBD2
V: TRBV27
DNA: TGTGCCAGCAGTTCGCCGGGACTAGCGGGAGTGGGGCAGTTCTTC
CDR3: CASSSPGLAGVGQFF